This T cell receptor (beta chain) was retrieved from a study of vaccination and CD4 T cells after COVID-19. The junction had 6 bases not matched to a gene; V was cut back by 4 bases and J by 5 bases. Germline lookup yields CDR1 LGHNA and CDR2 YNFKEQ. There are 14 residues in the CDR3. Treatment here: roughly 10-day PBMC culture with coronavirus spike peptide pools or control peptides (ViraFEST assay). Oncomine TCR Beta short-read sequencing was applied to DNA from cultured CD4+ T cells. TCRdb recomputed calls from the PCR reads with MiXCR, one row per CDR3 protein. The sample holds around 5,000 distinct CDR3 sequences, about 32% seen once. Concerning this clonotype itself: Its antigen is not identified.

Sample: CD4+ T cells from blood, cultured in vitro, taken after SARS-CoV-2 vaccination. The sequence came from a human donor who had recovered from COVID-19. V and J are TRBV4-2 and TRBJ2-7; the match to TRBD1 covers 9 bases. CDR3 DNA sequence: TGTGCCAGCAGCCGTCCGGGACAGGGAAACGAGCAGTACTTC. Translation: CASSRPGQGNEQYF.